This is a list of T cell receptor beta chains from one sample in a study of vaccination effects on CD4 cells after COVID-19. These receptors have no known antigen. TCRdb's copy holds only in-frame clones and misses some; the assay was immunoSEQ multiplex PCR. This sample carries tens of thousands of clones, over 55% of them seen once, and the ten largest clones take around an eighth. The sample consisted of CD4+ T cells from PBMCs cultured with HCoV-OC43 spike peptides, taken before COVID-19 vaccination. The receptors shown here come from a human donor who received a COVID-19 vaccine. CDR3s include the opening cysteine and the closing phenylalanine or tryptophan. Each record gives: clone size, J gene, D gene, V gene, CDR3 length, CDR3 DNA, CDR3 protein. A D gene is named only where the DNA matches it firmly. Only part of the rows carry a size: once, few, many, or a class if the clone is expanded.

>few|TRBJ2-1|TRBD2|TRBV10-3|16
TGTGCCATCAGCCGGGTGGCTAGCGGGTACGACAATGAGCAGTTCTTC
CAISRVASGYDNEQFF
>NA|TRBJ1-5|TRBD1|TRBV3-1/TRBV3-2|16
TGTGCCAGCAGCCAAGAGACAGGGGAGGTAGGTCAGCCCCAGCATTTT
CASSQETGEVGQPQHF
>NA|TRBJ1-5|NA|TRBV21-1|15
TGTGCCAGCAGCAAAGTCGGCAGGGTTGATCAGCCCCAGCATTTT
CASSKVGRVDQPQHF
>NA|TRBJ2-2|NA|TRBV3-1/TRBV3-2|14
TGTGCCAGCAGCCGGGGTCGGGGCACCGGGGAGCTGTTTTTT
CASSRGRGTGELFF
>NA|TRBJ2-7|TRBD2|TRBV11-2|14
TGTGCCAGCAGCTTAGTCGGGGGGGCGGCCGAGCAGTACTTC
CASSLVGGAAEQYF
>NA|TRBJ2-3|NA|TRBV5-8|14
TGTGCCAGCAGGTTGAGGCAGGGTAGAGATACGCAGTATTTT
CASRLRQGRDTQYF
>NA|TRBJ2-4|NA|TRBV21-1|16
TGTGCCAGCAGCAAATCGGAGGGGGCCGCCAAAAACATTCAGTACTTC
CASSKSEGAAKNIQYF
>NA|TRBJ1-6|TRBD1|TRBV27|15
TGTGCCAGCAGTTTGGGGACAGGGTTTAATTCACCCCTCCACTTT
CASSLGTGFNSPLHF
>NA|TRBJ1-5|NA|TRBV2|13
TGTGCCAGCGAGCGAGAGGGGTATCAGCCCCAGCATTTT
CASEREGYQPQHF
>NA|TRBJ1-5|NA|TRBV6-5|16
TGTGCCAGCAGTTATCGCCGGGGCCAGGCGGATCAGCCCCAGCATTTT
CASSYRRGQADQPQHF
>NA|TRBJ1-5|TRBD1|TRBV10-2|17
TGCGCCAGCGGGGGGGACAGGGGAAGCGTCGGCAATCAGCCCCAGCATTTT
CASGGDRGSVGNQPQHF
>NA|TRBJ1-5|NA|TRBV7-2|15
TGTGCCAGCAGCTTCACCTCGGGGAGCAATCAGCCCCAGCATTTT
CASSFTSGSNQPQHF
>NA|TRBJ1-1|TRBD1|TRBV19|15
TGTGCCAGTAGTACGCAACAGGGGGTATACACTGAAGCTTTCTTT
CASSTQQGVYTEAFF
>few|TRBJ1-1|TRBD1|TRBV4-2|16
TGTGCCAGCAGCCAAGCCCTCGGGACAGAGAACACTGAAGCTTTCTTT
CASSQALGTENTEAFF
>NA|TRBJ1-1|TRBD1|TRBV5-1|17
TGCGCCAGCAGCGGTAGTGGGACAGGGGACTATTACACTGAAGCTTTCTTT
CASSGSGTGDYYTEAFF
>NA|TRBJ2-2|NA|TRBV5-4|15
TGTGCCAGCAGCTTCGCAGGGGCGAACACCGGGGAGCTGTTTTTT
CASSFAGANTGELFF
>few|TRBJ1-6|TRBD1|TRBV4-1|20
TGCGCCAGCAGCCAAGGGGGTGCCTCGACAGGGGCCTCCTATAATTCACCCCTCCACTTT
CASSQGGASTGASYNSPLHF
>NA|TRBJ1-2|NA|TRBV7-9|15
TGTGCCAGCAGCTCCTGGATGGAAGCTAACTATGGCTACACCTTC
CASSSWMEANYGYTF